This passage covers 29 T cell receptor beta chains from one sample sequenced in a study of tumor-infiltrating lymphocytes in localized non-small cell lung cancer. The assay was immunoSEQ multiplex PCR, and TCRdb's table has in-frame clones only and misses some. This table has tens of thousands of clones, roughly 85% appearing once. What was sequenced was lung tumor tissue. These receptors came from a human donor with non-small cell lung cancer.

This chain links TRBV6-4 with TRBJ1-6; D remains unclear. This CDR3 region has 13 residues. Germline V CDR1 and CDR2: MRHNA, SNTAGT. The germline V and J ends were trimmed by 2 bases and 5 bases, with 4 bases remaining between them. The CDR3 here is CASSDRDNSPLHF. The CDR3 DNA reads as TGTGCCAGCAGTGACAGGGATAATTCACCCCTCCACTTT.

J is TRBJ2-1 and V is TRBV7-9, with no clear D. Germline CDR1 SEHNR, CDR2 FQNEAQ (reference sequence). V was clipped by 4 bases and J by 2 bases, with 18 bases between them. The CDR3 sequence is 17 residues long. CDR3 DNA: TGTGCCAGCAGCTCCTCCGCCCAGACACCGACCTACAATGAGCAGTTCTTC. It translates to CASSSSAQTPTYNEQFF.

The chain uses TRBV19 and TRBJ2-3, with D uncertain. The CDR3 is 13 amino acids. V was shortened by 4 bases and J by 1 base, with 6 bases between the two germline ends. Per germline, CDR1 LNHDA and CDR2 SQIVND (reference sequence). CDR3 amino acids: CASSKQRTDTQYF. The CDR3 bases are TGTGCCAGTAGTAAACAGCGCACAGATACGCAGTATTTT.

The chain employs TRBV6-6 and TRBJ1-2; D is unclear. CDR3 length equals 13 residues. Trimming removed 0 bases from V and 8 bases from J, with 10 bases in between. Germline CDR1 reads MNHNY; CDR2 reads SVGAGI (reference sequence). CDR3 DNA sequence: TGTGCCAGCAGTTACTCGAGCGAGGAGGGCTACACCTTC. This sequence encodes CASSYSSEEGYTF.

The V gene is TRBV19, the J gene TRBJ2-1; maybe TRBD2 (5 bases). Per the germline V gene, CDR1 is LNHDA and CDR2 is SQIVND (reference sequence). Trimming pared 6 bases from V and 0 bases from J, leaving 18 bases between. The CDR3 is 17 amino acids. The CDR3 protein is CASRVKTTGYSYNEQFF. CDR3 DNA sequence: TGTGCCAGTAGGGTGAAAACTACGGGATACTCCTACAATGAGCAGTTCTTC.

The rearrangement joins TRBV5-6 to TRBJ2-5, with 7 bases fitting TRBD2. Germline-derived CDR1 and CDR2 are SGHDT and YYEEEE. V lost 3 bases to trimming and J lost 6 bases; unmatched junction nucleotides: 11. The CDR3 has 15 residues. The CDR3 loop is CASSSLALGLKTQYF. CDR3 sequence (DNA): TGTGCCAGCAGCTCACTAGCGCTTGGGCTTAAGACCCAGTACTTC.

The CDR3 region has the DNA TGTGCCAGCAGCTTTTCCGGGTACAATCAGCCCCAGCATTTT. Amino acids: CASSFSGYNQPQHF. This chain connects TRBV7-9 to TRBJ1-5, with D unclear. This CDR3 contains 14 residues. V dropped 3 bases and J dropped 3 bases, with 9 bases sitting between them. Germline CDR1 SEHNR, CDR2 FQNEAQ (reference sequence).

This clone was observed a single time. The chain joins TRBV5-8 to TRBJ2-7; perhaps TRBD1 as D (6 bases). Germline CDR1 and CDR2: SGHTS and YDEGEE. Deletions cut 1 base from V and 6 bases from J, with 8 bases between. The CDR3 runs to 12 residues. The CDR3 coding sequence is TGTGCCAGCAGCTTGTTCAGGGGCGAGCAGTACTTC. It is translated as CASSLFRGEQYF.

The rearrangement uses TRBV9 and TRBJ2-7; perhaps TRBD2 as D (6 bases). This CDR3 has 14 residues. The germline CDR1 and CDR2 sequences are SGDLS and YYNGEE. Trimming pared 1 base from V and 3 bases from J, leaving 11 bases between. The CDR3 region is CASSVWGEHYEQYF. The CDR3 DNA follows: TGTGCCAGCAGCGTATGGGGGGAGCACTACGAGCAGTACTTC. The entire variable domain, with the rest obtained from reference TRBV9 and TRBJ2-7, is as follows: DSGVTQTPKHLITATGQRVTLRCSPRSGDLSVYWYQQSLDQGLQFLIQYYNGEERAKGNILERFSAQQFPDLHSELNLSSLELGDSALYFCASSVWGEHYEQYFGPGTRLTVT.

This clone was observed a handful of times. The V call is TRBV4-1, the J call TRBJ2-1; D is uncertain. The CDR3 contains 12 residues. The germline V and J ends were trimmed by 4 bases and 6 bases, with 7 bases remaining between them. Germline values: CDR1 MGHRA, CDR2 YSYEKL. The CDR3, as DNA: TGCGCCAGCAGCCCCCAGAGCAATGAGCAGTTCTTC. This gives the protein CASSPQSNEQFF.

The chain combines TRBV4-3 with TRBJ1-6, with a tentative D call TRBD1 (5 bases). This CDR3 spans 16 amino acids. CDR1 and CDR2 from the germline V gene are LGHNA and YSLEER. Trimming shortened V by 0 bases and J by 6 bases, and 12 bases separated the two germline ends. This CDR3 is CASSQDLGVGNSPLHF. The CDR3 bases are TGCGCCAGCAGCCAAGATTTGGGGGTCGGTAATTCACCCCTCCACTTT.

The chain couples TRBV5-1 to TRBJ2-3; TRBD2 aligns across 10 bases. Trimming at V came to 6 bases and at J to 3 bases, leaving 16 bases not matched to a gene. The CDR3 loop spans 18 amino acids. CDR1 and CDR2 (germline): SGHRS, YFSETQ. In DNA, the CDR3 is TGCGCCAGCAACCCCGGCCGGGCTAGCGGGGGTGGAACAGATACGCAGTATTTT. Translation: CASNPGRASGGGTDTQYF.

This chain connects TRBV2 to TRBJ2-3; the D gene is possibly TRBD1 (5 bases). Germline V gene sequence: CDR1 SNHLY, CDR2 FYNNEI. V was shortened by 6 bases and J by 0 bases, with 13 bases between the two germline ends. This CDR3 spans 15 amino acids. The DNA of the CDR3 is TGTGCCAGCAGCCCAGGGCGCTCGAGCACAGATACGCAGTATTTT. Translating it yields CASSPGRSSTDTQYF. The full variable domain, with the rest looked up from reference TRBV2 and TRBJ2-3, is EPEVTQTPSHQVTQMGQEVILRCVPISNHLYFYWYRQILGQKVEFLVSFYNNEISEKSEIFDDQFSVERPDGSNFTLKIRSTKLEDSAMYFCASSPGRSSTDTQYFGPGTRLTVL.

The CDR3 nucleotides are TGTGCCAGCCGCTCATCCCCGGGGGCCCCGGGGGATACGCAGTATTTT. The encoded protein is CASRSSPGAPGDTQYF. The chain uses TRBV6-4 and TRBJ2-3; D may be TRBD1 or TRBD2 (6 bases each). Trimming pared 8 bases from V and 6 bases from J, leaving 24 bases between. The length of the CDR3 is 16 residues. From germline, CDR1 is MRHNA and CDR2 SNTAGT.

The V call is TRBV29-1, the J call TRBJ1-1; D possibly corresponds to TRBD1 (5 bases). The CDR3 has 16 residues. V was shortened by 0 bases and J by 3 bases, with 17 bases between the two germline ends. Per the germline V gene, CDR1 is SQVTM and CDR2 is ANQGSEA. The CDR3 sequence is CSVEDTGRRGDTEAFF. The CDR3, as DNA: TGCAGCGTTGAAGATACGGGGAGGAGGGGTGACACTGAAGCTTTCTTT.

This sequence joins TRBV6-5 and TRBJ1-2, with 11 bases that match TRBD1. Per the germline V gene, CDR1 is MNHEY and CDR2 is SVGAGI. This CDR3 is 16 amino acids long. Germline trimming cut 1 base from V and 8 bases from J; bases unmatched to any gene: 9. DNA of the CDR3: TGTGCCAGCAGTTACTGGGCGGGGACAGGGGGTGGAGGCTACACCTTC. Residues: CASSYWAGTGGGGYTF.

The rearrangement joins TRBV2 to TRBJ2-6; 7 bases match TRBD1. Unmatched junction bases numbered 5, after V lost 7 bases and J lost 2 bases. This CDR3 contains 15 residues. Germline assignment: CDR1 SNHLY and CDR2 FYNNEI. The CDR3 reads CASIGDSAGANVLTF. In DNA form, the CDR3 reads TGTGCCAGCATCGGGGACAGCGCTGGGGCCAACGTCCTGACTTTC.

The chain couples TRBV7-9 to TRBJ2-3; 8 bases match TRBD2. The CDR3 consists of 16 residues. V dropped 4 bases and J dropped 1; count of bases not matched to a gene: 7. Germline loops: CDR1 SEHNR, CDR2 FQNEAQ (reference sequence). The CDR3 loop reads CASSSRDSGGTDTQYF. Here the CDR3 DNA reads TGTGCCAGCAGCTCCCGGGATAGCGGGGGCACAGATACGCAGTATTTT.

In this sample, this clone turned up once. This chain connects TRBV29-1 to TRBJ2-7, with D perhaps matching TRBD1 or TRBD2 (6 bases each). The CDR3 is 16 amino acids. Trimming cost V 5 bases and J 0 bases, with 20 bases left between them. Per the germline V gene, CDR1 is SQVTM and CDR2 is ANQGSEA. The CDR3 protein is CSVKGPRGGSSYEQYF. In DNA, the CDR3 is TGCAGCGTTAAGGGACCGAGAGGGGGGAGCTCCTACGAGCAGTACTTC.

The V call is TRBV6-5, the J call TRBJ1-1; TRBD1 matches 9 bases. The germline gives CDR1 MNHEY, CDR2 SVGAGI. The CDR3 consists of 14 residues. V was pared by 2 bases and J by 5 bases, with 3 bases of the junction left unmatched. In DNA form, the CDR3 reads TGTGCCAGCAGTTACCCCGGACAGGGGACTGAAGCTTTCTTT. It encodes CASSYPGQGTEAFF.

The chain is built from TRBV4-3 and TRBJ2-5, with TRBD1 matching 8 bases. The CDR3 runs to 15 residues. Germline V gene lookup returns CDR1 LGHNA and CDR2 YSLEER. The trim removed 3 bases at V and 5 bases at J, leaving 8 bases unmatched. CDR3 bases: TGCGCCAGCAGCCAGGAAGACAGGGGTTATGAGACCCAGTACTTC. Translation gives CASSQEDRGYETQYF.

The chain is built from TRBV4-1 and TRBJ2-6; 7 positions agree with TRBD1. Germline V lookup: CDR1 MGHRA, CDR2 YSYEKL. The CDR3 spans 16 residues. Unmatched junction bases numbered 2, after V lost 1 base and J lost 2 bases. The CDR3 DNA is TGCGCCAGCAGCCAAGCAGGGGGTGCTGGGGCCAACGTCCTGACTTTC. Encoded protein: CASSQAGGAGANVLTF.

The chain uses TRBV7-2 and TRBJ2-7; no clear D gene. This CDR3 has 11 amino acids. Germline-derived CDR1 and CDR2 are SGHTA and FQGNSA. Trimming pared 1 base from V and 7 bases from J, leaving 5 bases between. The DNA for the CDR3 is TGTGCCAGCAGCTTAGGACGAGAGCAGTACTTC. It translates to CASSLGREQYF.

The gene calls are TRBV19 and TRBJ1-4; D is perhaps TRBD1 (6 bases). The CDR3 extends over 11 amino acids. V lost 7 bases and J 9 bases, leaving 9 bases between the germline ends. Germline V CDR1 and CDR2: LNHDA, SQIVND (reference sequence). The CDR3 sequence: CASTDSQKLFF. CDR3 DNA: TGTGCCAGTACGGACAGCCAAAAACTGTTTTTT.

The gene calls are TRBV4-2 and TRBJ2-5; perhaps TRBD2 as D (5 bases). There are 16 residues in the CDR3. Deletions cut 1 base from V and 1 base from J, with 13 bases between. Germline V lookup: CDR1 LGHNA, CDR2 YNFKEQ. CDR3 loop: CASSQAPGGGQETQYF. The CDR3, as DNA: TGTGCCAGCAGCCAAGCCCCGGGCGGAGGCCAAGAGACCCAGTACTTC.

This sequence joins TRBV2 and TRBJ1-4; 11 nucleotides align to TRBD1. CDR1 and CDR2 (germline): SNHLY, FYNNEI. The ends lost 7 bases at V and 7 bases at J; junction bases unmatched: 5. CDR3 length: 14 residues. DNA for the CDR3: TGTGCCAGCACCGGACAGGGGGCGATTGAAAAACTGTTTTTT. Translated: CASTGQGAIEKLFF.

V gene TRBV7-9 combines with J gene TRBJ1-5; D gene uncertain. Germline assignment: CDR1 SEHNR and CDR2 FQNEAQ (reference sequence). The CDR3 has 15 residues. V lost 3 bases and J 4 bases, leaving 13 bases between the germline ends. The CDR3 region is CASSFGYSPNQPQHF. As DNA, the CDR3 is TGTGCCAGCAGCTTCGGTTACAGCCCAAATCAGCCCCAGCATTTT.

The genes are TRBV11-3 and TRBJ2-7, with a weak D call TRBD1 (6 bases). The germline V gene has CDR1 SGHNT and CDR2 YENEEA. Trimming cost V 5 bases and J 2 bases, with 10 bases left between them. This CDR3 has 13 amino acids. CDR3 nucleotide sequence: TGTGCCAGCAGCCTCAGGGGAACCTACGAGCAGTACTTC. Translated, it gives CASSLRGTYEQYF.

The chain has TRBV4-3 and TRBJ2-1; 7 bases are a match to TRBD2. The CDR3 loop spans 16 amino acids. Germline assignment: CDR1 LGHNA and CDR2 YSLEER. J gave up 6 bases and V 0 bases, and 8 bases lay outside the gene matches. CDR3 loop: CASSQDRGEVGNEQFF. The CDR3 bases are TGCGCCAGCAGCCAAGACCGGGGGGAAGTAGGCAATGAGCAGTTCTTC.